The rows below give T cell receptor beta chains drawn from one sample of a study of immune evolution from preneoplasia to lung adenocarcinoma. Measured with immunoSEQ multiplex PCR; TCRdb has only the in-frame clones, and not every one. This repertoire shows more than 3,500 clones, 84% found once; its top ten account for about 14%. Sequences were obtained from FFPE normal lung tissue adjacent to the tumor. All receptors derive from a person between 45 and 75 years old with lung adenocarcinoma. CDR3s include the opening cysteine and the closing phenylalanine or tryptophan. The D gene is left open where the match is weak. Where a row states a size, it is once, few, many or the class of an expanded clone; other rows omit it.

CDR3 DNA: TGTGCCAGCAGCTTAAAGACAGGGCTGAGGGGCAATGAGCAGTTCTTC
CDR3 protein: CASSLKTGLRGNEQFF
clone size: .
J gene: TRBJ2-1
V gene: TRBV7-9
D gene: TRBD1

CDR3 DNA: TGCGCCAGCAGCCCCGAGGGGGTCCATGAGCAGTTCTTC
CDR3 protein: CASSPEGVHEQFF
clone size: few
J gene: TRBJ2-1
V gene: TRBV5-1
D gene: .

CDR3 DNA: TGTGCCAGCAGCGGTGGAGGCAGGGGGGCCTACGAGCAGTACTTC
CDR3 protein: CASSGGGRGAYEQYF
clone size: .
J gene: TRBJ2-7
V gene: TRBV5-4
D gene: .

CDR3 DNA: TGTGCCAGCAGTTTAGGCGTTTGGGGCGAGCAGTACTTC
CDR3 protein: CASSLGVWGEQYF
clone size: .
J gene: TRBJ2-7
V gene: TRBV27
D gene: .

CDR3 DNA: TGCAGCGTTGATGCGGGGACAGGGGGCTATGAGCAGTACTTC
CDR3 protein: CSVDAGTGGYEQYF
clone size: .
J gene: TRBJ2-7
V gene: TRBV29-1
D gene: TRBD1

CDR3 DNA: TGCGCCAGCAGCCAAGCGGGGCTACAGGGTAACACCGGGGAGCTGTTTTTT
CDR3 protein: CASSQAGLQGNTGELFF
clone size: .
J gene: TRBJ2-2
V gene: TRBV4-1
D gene: .

CDR3 DNA: TGTGCCAGCAGCTTGGGAGGGTACTCCTACGAGCAGTACTTC
CDR3 protein: CASSLGGYSYEQYF
clone size: .
J gene: TRBJ2-7
V gene: TRBV7-9
D gene: TRBD2

CDR3 DNA: TGTGCCAGTAGTAGGCGGGCTAGCGGTATCACAGATACGCAGTATTTT
CDR3 protein: CASSRRASGITDTQYF
clone size: .
J gene: TRBJ2-3
V gene: TRBV19
D gene: TRBD2

CDR3 DNA: TGTGCCAGCAGCTTAATACGGGACGACAATGAGCAGTTCTTC
CDR3 protein: CASSLIRDDNEQFF
clone size: .
J gene: TRBJ2-1
V gene: TRBV7-3
D gene: .

CDR3 DNA: TGTGCCAGCAGTGAACAGGGGGTGGGTCAGCCCCAGCATTTT
CDR3 protein: CASSEQGVGQPQHF
clone size: .
J gene: TRBJ1-5
V gene: TRBV6-1
D gene: TRBD1

CDR3 DNA: TGCAGTGCTAGTTTTTTCGAGACCCAGTACTTC
CDR3 protein: CSASFFETQYF
clone size: .
J gene: TRBJ2-5
V gene: TRBV20-1
D gene: .

CDR3 DNA: TGTGCCAGCAATTTGGTTTCGGGTGGCTACACCTTC
CDR3 protein: CASNLVSGGYTF
clone size: .
J gene: TRBJ1-2
V gene: TRBV6-1
D gene: .

CDR3 DNA: TGCGCCAGCAGCCCACAGGGAGAGACCCAGTACTTC
CDR3 protein: CASSPQGETQYF
clone size: .
J gene: TRBJ2-5
V gene: TRBV4-1
D gene: .

CDR3 DNA: TGTGCCAGCAGCCCCGACCATCTACAGGGGGACGAGCAGTACTTC
CDR3 protein: CASSPDHLQGDEQYF
clone size: once
J gene: TRBJ2-7
V gene: TRBV4-2
D gene: TRBD1

CDR3 DNA: TGTGCCAGCAGCTTATTCGACAGCTATGGCTACACCTTC
CDR3 protein: CASSLFDSYGYTF
clone size: .
J gene: TRBJ1-2
V gene: TRBV11-2
D gene: .

CDR3 DNA: TGTGCCAGCAGTTTAAGGCAGGGGACCAACTATGGCTACACCTTC
CDR3 protein: CASSLRQGTNYGYTF
clone size: .
J gene: TRBJ1-2
V gene: TRBV28
D gene: .

CDR3 DNA: TGTGCCAGCAGCTCAGGACTCCTCATCAGGGACGAGCAGTACTTC
CDR3 protein: CASSSGLLIRDEQYF
clone size: .
J gene: TRBJ2-7
V gene: TRBV14
D gene: .

CDR3 DNA: TGTGCCAGCAGCCCCTTGGGACTAGTTAATGAGCAGTTCTTC
CDR3 protein: CASSPLGLVNEQFF
clone size: .
J gene: TRBJ2-1
V gene: TRBV14
D gene: TRBD2

CDR3 DNA: TGTGCCAGCAGCCCTGGCCCTAGCATTGTCTACGAGCAGTACTTC
CDR3 protein: CASSPGPSIVYEQYF
clone size: large
J gene: TRBJ2-7
V gene: TRBV7-3
D gene: .

CDR3 DNA: TGTGCCACCCAACCCAACACAGGGGCTAATGAAAAACTGTTTTTT
CDR3 protein: CATQPNTGANEKLFF
clone size: .
J gene: TRBJ1-4
V gene: TRBV6-5
D gene: TRBD1

CDR3 DNA: TGTGCCATCAGGGGGGTTGATCCCGGGGAGCTGTTTTTT
CDR3 protein: CAIRGVDPGELFF
clone size: .
J gene: TRBJ2-2
V gene: TRBV10-3
D gene: .

CDR3 DNA: TGTGCCAGCAGGGGGACAGGCGCCTACGAGCAGTACTTC
CDR3 protein: CASRGTGAYEQYF
clone size: .
J gene: TRBJ2-7
V gene: TRBV28
D gene: TRBD1

CDR3 DNA: TGTGCCAGCAGCCGGGACAGGGATGACGAGCAGTACTTC
CDR3 protein: CASSRDRDDEQYF
clone size: .
J gene: TRBJ2-7
V gene: TRBV5-4
D gene: TRBD1

CDR3 DNA: TGTGCCAGCACCGCAACCCTTGGTAACTATGGCTACACCTTC
CDR3 protein: CASTATLGNYGYTF
clone size: few
J gene: TRBJ1-2
V gene: TRBV28
D gene: .

CDR3 DNA: TGTGCCTGGAGGGGGACGTTCCGTACTACGCAGTATTTT
CDR3 protein: CAWRGTFRTTQYF
clone size: .
J gene: TRBJ2-3
V gene: TRBV30
D gene: .

CDR3 DNA: TGTGCCAGCAGCGGGGGACAGGGGAGCGCCTACGAGCAGTACTTC
CDR3 protein: CASSGGQGSAYEQYF
clone size: .
J gene: TRBJ2-7
V gene: TRBV5-6
D gene: TRBD1

CDR3 DNA: TGTGCCAGCAGCGAAAGCGGGGACTCCTACGAGCAGTACTTC
CDR3 protein: CASSESGDSYEQYF
clone size: .
J gene: TRBJ2-7
V gene: TRBV9
D gene: TRBD2

CDR3 DNA: TGTGCCAGCAGCTTAGATGGGGGGAATGAGCAGTTCTTC
CDR3 protein: CASSLDGGNEQFF
clone size: large
J gene: TRBJ2-1
V gene: TRBV7-9
D gene: .

CDR3 DNA: TGTGCCAGCAGCTTAGCGCCAGCTAATGAAAAACTGTTTTTT
CDR3 protein: CASSLAPANEKLFF
clone size: .
J gene: TRBJ1-4
V gene: TRBV7-2
D gene: .

CDR3 DNA: TGTGCCAGCAGCCCCCTAGGGAATGAGCAGTTCTTC
CDR3 protein: CASSPLGNEQFF
clone size: few
J gene: TRBJ2-1
V gene: TRBV14
D gene: .

CDR3 DNA: TGCAGCGTCGGACAGGGGGGAGATACGCAGTATTTT
CDR3 protein: CSVGQGGDTQYF
clone size: .
J gene: TRBJ2-3
V gene: TRBV29-1
D gene: TRBD1

CDR3 DNA: TGTGCCAGCAGGGGTTGGACCAAAACGAGGTGGAATCAGCCCCAGCATTTT
CDR3 protein: CASRGWTKTRWNQPQHF
clone size: .
J gene: TRBJ1-5
V gene: TRBV28
D gene: .

CDR3 DNA: TGCGCCAGCGGTATGGGTGTTGGACACACCTCGTCCGGGGAGCAGTTCTTC
CDR3 protein: CASGMGVGHTSSGEQFF
clone size: once
J gene: TRBJ2-1
V gene: TRBV5-1
D gene: .

CDR3 DNA: TGTGCCAGCAGCTTTAGTTCGGGCAGGGAAGGCGAGCAGTACTTC
CDR3 protein: CASSFSSGREGEQYF
clone size: .
J gene: TRBJ2-7
V gene: TRBV5-6
D gene: .

CDR3 DNA: TGTGCCAGCAGCGTGGGCCAGGGCACCTACGAGCAGTACTTC
CDR3 protein: CASSVGQGTYEQYF
clone size: .
J gene: TRBJ2-7
V gene: TRBV9
D gene: .

CDR3 DNA: TGTGCCAGCAGTTACAGGCAGGGGATCTACGAGCAGTACTTC
CDR3 protein: CASSYRQGIYEQYF
clone size: .
J gene: TRBJ2-7
V gene: TRBV6-5
D gene: .

CDR3 DNA: TGTGCCAGCAGACCGAGACAGGGAGTAAGTGAAACTAATGAAAAACTGTTTTTT
CDR3 protein: CASRPRQGVSETNEKLFF
clone size: .
J gene: TRBJ1-4
V gene: TRBV28
D gene: TRBD1

CDR3 DNA: TGTGCCAGCAGGTGGGACCATACCTCCTATAATTCACCCCTCCACTTT
CDR3 protein: CASRWDHTSYNSPLHF
clone size: .
J gene: TRBJ1-6
V gene: TRBV7-9
D gene: .

CDR3 DNA: TGCGCCAGCAGCCAAGATAAGGTCAGGGGAGCTAACTATGGCTACACCTTC
CDR3 protein: CASSQDKVRGANYGYTF
clone size: .
J gene: TRBJ1-2
V gene: TRBV4-3
D gene: .

CDR3 DNA: TGCGCCAGCAGCTTGGCCAGGGGTGCCGGGGAGCTGTTTTTT
CDR3 protein: CASSLARGAGELFF
clone size: .
J gene: TRBJ2-2
V gene: TRBV5-1
D gene: .

CDR3 DNA: TGTGCCAGCAGAAGGGGACTGAACACTGAAGCTTTCTTT
CDR3 protein: CASRRGLNTEAFF
clone size: few
J gene: TRBJ1-1
V gene: TRBV6-6
D gene: .

CDR3 DNA: TGTGCCAGCAGCTTAGATGCCAGGAGGAATTCACCCCTCCACTTT
CDR3 protein: CASSLDARRNSPLHF
clone size: .
J gene: TRBJ1-6
V gene: TRBV7-8
D gene: .

CDR3 DNA: TGTGCCAGTAGTATCCCGGGCCGTCAAGAGACCCAGTACTTC
CDR3 protein: CASSIPGRQETQYF
clone size: .
J gene: TRBJ2-5
V gene: TRBV19
D gene: .

CDR3 DNA: TGTGCCAGCAGGATTTCAGTTGAAAAACTGTTTTTT
CDR3 protein: CASRISVEKLFF
clone size: .
J gene: TRBJ1-4
V gene: TRBV2
D gene: .